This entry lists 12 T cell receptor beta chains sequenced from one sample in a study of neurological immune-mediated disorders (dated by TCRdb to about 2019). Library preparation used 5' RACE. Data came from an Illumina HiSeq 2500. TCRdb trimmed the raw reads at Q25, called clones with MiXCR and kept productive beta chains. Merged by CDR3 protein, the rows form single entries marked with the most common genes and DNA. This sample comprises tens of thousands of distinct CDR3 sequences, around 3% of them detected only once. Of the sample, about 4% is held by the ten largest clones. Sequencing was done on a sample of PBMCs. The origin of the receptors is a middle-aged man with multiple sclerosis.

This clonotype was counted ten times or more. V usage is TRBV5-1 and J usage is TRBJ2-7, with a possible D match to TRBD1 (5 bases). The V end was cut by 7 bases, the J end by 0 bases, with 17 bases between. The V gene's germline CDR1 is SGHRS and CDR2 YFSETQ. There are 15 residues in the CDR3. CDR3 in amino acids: CASHSGAGNSYEQYF. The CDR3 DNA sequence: TGCGCCAGCCACTCTGGGGCAGGGAACTCCTACGAGCAGTACTTC.

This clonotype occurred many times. As DNA, the CDR3 is TGCGCCAGCAGCATCAGGTTACAGGAGGAGACCCAGTACTTC. Protein sequence: CASSIRLQEETQYF. This chain connects TRBV5-1 to TRBJ2-5; weak D call: TRBD1 (5 bases). The V end was cut by 4 bases, the J end by 5 bases, with 15 bases between. Germline V gene lookup returns CDR1 SGHRS and CDR2 YFSETQ. The CDR3 has 14 residues.

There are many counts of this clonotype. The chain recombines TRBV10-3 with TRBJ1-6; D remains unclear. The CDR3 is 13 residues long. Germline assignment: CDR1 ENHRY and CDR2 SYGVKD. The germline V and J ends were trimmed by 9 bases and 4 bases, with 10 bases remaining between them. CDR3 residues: CAIGREYNSPLHF. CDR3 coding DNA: TGTGCCATAGGAAGAGAATATAATTCACCCCTCCACTTT.

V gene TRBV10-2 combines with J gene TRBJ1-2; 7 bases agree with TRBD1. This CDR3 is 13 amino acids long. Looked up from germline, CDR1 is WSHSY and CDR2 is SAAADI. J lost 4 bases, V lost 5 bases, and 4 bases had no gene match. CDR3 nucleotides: TGCGCCAGCAGTACCACAGGGGTCTATGGCTACACCTTC. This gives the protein CASSTTGVYGYTF.

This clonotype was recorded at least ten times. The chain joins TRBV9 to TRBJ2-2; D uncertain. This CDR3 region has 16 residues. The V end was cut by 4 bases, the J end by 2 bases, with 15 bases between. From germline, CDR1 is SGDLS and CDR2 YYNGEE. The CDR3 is CASSTRTVANTGELFF. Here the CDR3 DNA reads TGTGCCAGCAGCACACGAACGGTGGCAAACACCGGGGAGCTGTTTTTT.

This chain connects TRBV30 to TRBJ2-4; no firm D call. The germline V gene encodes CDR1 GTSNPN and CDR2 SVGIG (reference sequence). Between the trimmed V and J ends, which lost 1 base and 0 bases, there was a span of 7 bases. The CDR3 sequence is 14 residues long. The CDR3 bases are TGTGCCTGGAGTGACGGGCTAGCCAAAAACATTCAGTACTTC. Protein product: CAWSDGLAKNIQYF.

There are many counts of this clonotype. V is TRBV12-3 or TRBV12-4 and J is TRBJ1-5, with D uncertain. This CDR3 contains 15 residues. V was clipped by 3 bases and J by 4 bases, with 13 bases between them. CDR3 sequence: CASSLEGFNNQPQHF. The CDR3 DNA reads TGTGCCAGCAGTTTGGAAGGGTTTAATAATCAGCCCCAGCATTTT.

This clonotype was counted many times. As DNA, the CDR3 is TGTGCCAGCAGTGGACCTAGAGGGGATGACAATGAGCAGTTCTTC. This sequence encodes CASSGPRGDDNEQFF. This chain connects TRBV25-1 to TRBJ2-1; D might be TRBD1 or TRBD2, each matching 5 bases. The CDR3 covers 15 residues. Germline V CDR1 and CDR2: MGHDK, SYGVNS. Trimming took 4 bases from V and 5 from J, leaving 15 bases between them.

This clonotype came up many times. The CDR3 sequence is CASSPLRGGLTRGEKLFF. Here the CDR3 DNA reads TGTGCCAGCAGTCCCCTCCGAGGGGGGCTAACGAGGGGTGAAAAACTGTTTTTT. The V and J genes are TRBV27 and TRBJ1-4; perhaps TRBD1 as D (6 bases). CDR1 is MNHEY and CDR2 is SMNVEV in the germline V gene (reference sequence). Trimming took off 5 bases at V and 7 bases at J, with 26 bases between the two ends. The CDR3 covers 18 residues.

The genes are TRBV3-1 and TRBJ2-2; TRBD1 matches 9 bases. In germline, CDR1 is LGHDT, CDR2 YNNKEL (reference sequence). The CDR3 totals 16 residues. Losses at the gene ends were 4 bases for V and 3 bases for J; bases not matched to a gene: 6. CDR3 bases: TGTGCCAGCAGCCGGCGGACAGGGGTCGACACCGGGGAGCTGTTTTTT. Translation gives CASSRRTGVDTGELFF.

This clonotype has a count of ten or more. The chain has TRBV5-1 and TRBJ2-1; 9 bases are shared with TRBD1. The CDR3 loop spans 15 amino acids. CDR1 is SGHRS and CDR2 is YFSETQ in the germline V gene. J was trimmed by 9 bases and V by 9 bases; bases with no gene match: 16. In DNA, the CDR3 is TGCGCCACCACCCCCCCCCCGGGACAGGGTGGTGAGCAGTTCTTC. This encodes CATTPPPGQGGEQFF.

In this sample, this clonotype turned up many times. The CDR3 coding sequence is TGCAGCGCCGATAGGCAGTTCACAGATACGCAGTATTTT. Its protein product is CSADRQFTDTQYF. V is TRBV29-1 and J is TRBJ2-3; D unresolved. This CDR3 has 13 residues. The germline V and J ends were trimmed by 7 bases and 2 bases, with 13 bases remaining between them. Germline CDR1 and CDR2: SQVTM and ANQGSEA.